One TCR beta chain is described in this entry. The antigen is undetermined. Trimming cost V 2 bases and J 6 bases; bases outside gene matches: 2. From germline, CDR1 is MNHEY and CDR2 SVGEGT. CDR3 size: 14 residues. These data belong to a study of T-cell memory formation after mild COVID-19. 5'RACE primed at constant segments yielded TCR alpha and TCR beta cDNA libraries bearing sample barcodes and UMIs. TCRdb re-derived calls from the 5' RACE reads in MiXCR, one entry per CDR3 protein. Among around 200,000 distinct CDR3 sequences, roughly 17% were seen once, and the ten largest hold roughly 1.9%. Study results and caveats: Clonal second-wave expansions that peaked on day 37 had unconfirmed SARS-CoV-2 specificity. There were some responding clones in pre-infection memory, which suggested that cross-reactive memory had joined. Mainly in CM and EM were contracting CD4+ clones; CD8+ were in EMRA.

The clonotype comes from an adult woman who had mild COVID-19 (a few samples of this study predate the infection). Cell type and time point are not known. The sequenced sample consisted of PBMCs or a T cell subset sorted from them (not recorded which). The rearrangement uses TRBV6-2 or TRBV6-3 and TRBJ2-3; 10 nucleotides line up with TRBD2. The CDR3 loop reads CASSYRAGGDTQYF. The DNA for the CDR3 is TGTGCCAGCAGTTACCGAGCGGGAGGGGATACGCAGTATTTT.